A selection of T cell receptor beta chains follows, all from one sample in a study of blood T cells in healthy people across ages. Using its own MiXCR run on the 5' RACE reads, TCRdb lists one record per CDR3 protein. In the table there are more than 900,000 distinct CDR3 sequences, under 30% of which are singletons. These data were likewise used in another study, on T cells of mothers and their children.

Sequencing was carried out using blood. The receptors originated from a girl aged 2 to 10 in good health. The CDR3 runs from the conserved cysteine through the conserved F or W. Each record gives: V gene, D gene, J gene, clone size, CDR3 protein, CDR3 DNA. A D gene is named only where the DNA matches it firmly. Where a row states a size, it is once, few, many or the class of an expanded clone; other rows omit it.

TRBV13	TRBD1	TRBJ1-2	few	CASSLGGGGGNYGYTF	TGTGCCAGCAGCTTAGGCGGAGGGGGCGGTAACTATGGCTACACCTTC
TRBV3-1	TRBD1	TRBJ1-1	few	CASSHKGAGAFF	TGTGCCAGCAGCCACAAGGGGGCAGGAGCTTTCTTT
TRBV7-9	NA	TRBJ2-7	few	CASSPLSGEQYF	TGTGCCAGCAGCCCCCTCTCCGGGGAGCAGTACTTC
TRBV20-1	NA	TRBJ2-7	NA	CSAYTGSSYEQYF	TGCAGTGCTTATACAGGGAGCTCCTACGAGCAGTACTTC
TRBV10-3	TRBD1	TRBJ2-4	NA	CAISDLRTGGSKNIQYF	TGTGCCATCAGTGATCTACGGACAGGGGGGAGCAAAAACATTCAGTACTTC
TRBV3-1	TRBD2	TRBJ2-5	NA	CASSFLAGGPGTQYF	TGTGCCAGCAGTTTCCTAGCGGGGGGGCCGGGGACCCAGTACTTC
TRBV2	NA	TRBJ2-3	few	CASSDPENTRYF	TGTGCCAGCAGCGACCCGGAGAATACGCGGTATTTT
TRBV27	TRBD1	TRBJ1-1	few	CASSLRTGLAFF	TGTGCCAGCAGTTTAAGGACAGGGCTAGCTTTCTTT
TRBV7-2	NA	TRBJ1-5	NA	CASRAANQPQHF	TGTGCCAGCAGGGCAGCCAATCAGCCCCAGCATTTT
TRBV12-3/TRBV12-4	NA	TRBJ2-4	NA	CASTSYPRGNIQYF	TGTGCCAGCACGTCATACCCTAGAGGAAACATTCAGTACTTC
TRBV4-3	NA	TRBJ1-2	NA	CASSQDKSAGLGYTF	TGCGCCAGCAGCCAAGATAAGTCCGCAGGGCTTGGCTACACCTTC
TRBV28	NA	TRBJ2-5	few	CASRRRMGQETQYF	TGTGCCAGCAGGAGACGGATGGGGCAAGAGACCCAGTACTTC
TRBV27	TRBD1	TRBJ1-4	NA	CASSRDRDYATNEKLFF	TGTGCCAGCAGCCGGGACAGGGACTACGCAACTAATGAAAAACTGTTTTTT
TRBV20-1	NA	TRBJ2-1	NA	CSARLYGGSQVDEQFF	TGCAGTGCTAGACTCTATGGCGGCTCCCAGGTTGATGAGCAGTTCTTC